The 18 T cell receptor beta chains given below trace back to one sample, sequenced in a study of CD8+ T cells in alopecia areata. Treatment here: oral pan-JAK inhibitor, 5-10 mg twice daily. cDNA serving as the sequencing template came from extracted, reverse transcribed RNA. This table comes from immunoSEQ multiplex PCR, and its TCRdb copy is limited to in-frame clones, with some not included. The sample shows roughly 180,000 clones, around 51% of them seen only once. This specimen consisted of CD8+ T cells sorted from blood, obtained at week 52, from a patient treated with tofacitinib. These receptors were obtained from a human donor with alopecia areata.

The chain carries TRBV7-9 and TRBJ1-1; 7 nucleotides match TRBD1. Germline V lookup: CDR1 SEHNR, CDR2 FQNEAQ (reference sequence). The CDR3 length is 16 residues. The V segment lost 2 bases and the J segment 2 bases; nucleotides outside the gene matches: 8. CDR3 residues: CASSLPRQGGNTEAFF. CDR3 coding DNA: TGTGCCAGCAGCTTACCGCGACAGGGCGGCAACACTGAAGCTTTCTTT.

Only a few counts were recorded for this clone. The rearrangement uses TRBV2 and TRBJ1-3; D is undetermined. Germline V gives CDR1 SNHLY, CDR2 FYNNEI. This CDR3 is built from 17 residues. Trimming cost V 3 bases and J 7 bases, with 22 bases left between them. CDR3 region: CASSDPDERPFGNTIYF. CDR3 in DNA: TGTGCCAGCAGTGACCCCGACGAACGGCCTTTTGGGAACACCATATATTTT. Full variable domain (remainder filled in from reference TRBV2 and TRBJ1-3): EPEVTQTPSHQVTQMGQEVILRCVPISNHLYFYWYRQILGQKVEFLVSFYNNEISEKSEIFDDQFSVERPDGSNFTLKIRSTKLEDSAMYFCASSDPDERPFGNTIYFGEGSWLTVV.

The chain carries TRBV2 and TRBJ2-2; D perhaps matches TRBD1 (7 bases). CDR1 and CDR2 (germline): SNHLY, FYNNEI. V was cut by 6 bases and J by 3 bases, with 11 bases left in between. CDR3 length equals 14 residues. The CDR3 here is CASREGQYTGELFF. The CDR3 DNA follows: TGTGCCAGCAGGGAGGGACAGTACACCGGGGAGCTGTTTTTT.

V is TRBV7-9 and J is TRBJ2-1; 11 nucleotides align to TRBD1. CDR1 and CDR2 from the germline V gene are SEHNR and FQNEAQ (reference sequence). There are 15 residues in the CDR3. Trimming cost V 5 bases and J 9 bases; bases outside gene matches: 9. CDR3 DNA: TGTGCCAGCAGCCCCGGACAGGGGGCAGGTGGTGAGCAGTTCTTC. Translation: CASSPGQGAGGEQFF.

This clone was seen a handful of times. This rearrangement joins TRBV18 to TRBJ2-7, with D possibly being TRBD2 (5 bases). Trimming pared 3 bases from V and 2 bases from J, leaving 14 bases between. Germline values: CDR1 KGHSH, CDR2 LQKENI. The CDR3 spans 15 residues. In nucleotides, the CDR3 is TGTGCCAGCTCACCCCGGGGAACCGGGACCTACGAGCAGTACTTC. This codes for CASSPRGTGTYEQYF.

The chain recombines TRBV7-6 with TRBJ2-3; 13 nucleotides align to TRBD2. The CDR3 covers 17 residues. The V gene end was trimmed by 3 bases and the J gene end by 3 bases; junction bases not matched to a gene: 6. Per the germline V gene, CDR1 is SGHVS and CDR2 is FNYEAQ. CDR3 loop: CASSLLTSGGKTDTQYF. CDR3 coding DNA: TGTGCCAGCAGCTTGCTGACTAGCGGGGGGAAAACAGATACGCAGTATTTT.

The chain combines TRBV6-5 with TRBJ1-4; weak D call: TRBD1 (6 bases). Trimming pared 0 bases from V and 8 bases from J, leaving 16 bases between. Germline V CDR1 and CDR2: MNHEY, SVGAGI. The CDR3 loop spans 16 amino acids. CDR3 residues: CASSYSLRGKDEKLFF. The CDR3 DNA is TGTGCCAGCAGTTACTCGTTAAGGGGGAAAGACGAAAAACTGTTTTTT.

In DNA form, the CDR3 reads TGTGCCAGCAGCTTGAAAACAGATACGCAGTATTTT. Protein product: CASSLKTDTQYF. The chain is built from TRBV5-6 and TRBJ2-3; no reliable D call. CDR3 length: 12 residues. Trimming cost V 1 base and J 3 bases, with 3 bases left between them. Per germline, CDR1 SGHDT and CDR2 YYEEEE.

The rearrangement joins TRBV6-6 to TRBJ2-3, with 9 bases identical to TRBD2. Germline V gene data show CDR1 as MNHNY and CDR2 as SVGAGI (reference sequence). Trimming took 10 bases from V and 4 from J; bases not matched to a gene: 9. CDR3 length equals 14 residues. The CDR3 protein is CATFSGGIADTQYF. The CDR3, as DNA: TGTGCCACTTTTAGCGGGGGCATCGCAGATACGCAGTATTTT.

This chain joins TRBV18 and TRBJ2-7, with 10 bases aligning to TRBD1. V lost 6 bases to trimming and J lost 4 bases; unmatched junction nucleotides: 9. Germline CDR1 reads KGHSH; CDR2 reads LQKENI. The CDR3 runs 15 residues. The CDR3 DNA is TGTGCCAGCTCTCCAGGACAGGGGGACTTTTACGAGCAGTACTTC. As protein: CASSPGQGDFYEQYF.

The chain's CDR3 is CAISEFHAWRDLGEQYF. In DNA, the CDR3 is TGTGCCATCAGTGAGTTTCACGCATGGAGGGATCTCGGCGAGCAGTACTTC. V and J are TRBV10-3 and TRBJ2-7, with a possible D match to TRBD2 (6 bases). CDR1 and CDR2 from the germline V gene are ENHRY and SYGVKD. The CDR3 covers 17 residues. Between the trimmed V and J ends, which lost 1 base and 6 bases, there was a span of 22 bases.

This clone turned up a few times. The CDR3 DNA reads as TGCGCCAGCAGTCAATCGAACCAGGGGAGGAGTGAGGAGACCCAGTACTTC. Translation: CASSQSNQGRSEETQYF. The chain joins TRBV23-1 to TRBJ2-5; tentatively, D is TRBD1 or TRBD2 (6 bases each). TRBV23-1 is an ORF for which the function is uncertain. The CDR3 length is 17 residues. The V end lost 0 bases, the J end lost 5 bases, and 19 bases lay between the germline ends.

This clone was observed a handful of times. V is TRBV19 and J is TRBJ2-2; TRBD2 might be the D (5 bases). Trimming pared 11 bases from V and 0 bases from J, leaving 10 bases between. The germline V gene encodes CDR1 LNHDA and CDR2 SQIVND (reference sequence). The CDR3 has 13 amino acids. CDR3: CAGAEANTGELFF. The CDR3 bases are TGTGCCGGCGCGGAGGCGAACACCGGGGAGCTGTTTTTT. The whole variable domain, remainder taken from reference TRBV19 and TRBJ2-2, is DGGITQSPKYLFRKEGQNVTLSCEQNLNHDAMYWYRQDPGQGLRLIYYSQIVNDFQKGDIAEGYSVSREKKESFPLTVTSAQKNPTAFYLCAGAEANTGELFFGEGSRLTVL.

V and J are TRBV6-5 and TRBJ2-1; no reliable D call. The germline gives CDR1 MNHEY, CDR2 SVGAGI. CDR3 length: 13 residues. V dropped 0 bases and J dropped 7 bases, with 7 bases sitting between them. In DNA, the CDR3 is TGTGCCAGCAGTTACTCTCTGGAGAATGAGCAGTTCTTC. Its protein is CASSYSLENEQFF.

The chain is built from TRBV5-6 and TRBJ2-7, with D hard to call. The CDR3 extends over 14 amino acids. V lost 0 bases to trimming and J lost 1 base, with 8 bases between them. Looked up from germline, CDR1 is SGHDT and CDR2 is YYEEEE. CDR3 in amino acids: CASSLEPRSYEQYF. In nucleotides, the CDR3 is TGTGCCAGCAGCTTGGAACCCAGGTCCTACGAGCAGTACTTC.

The V and J genes are TRBV13 and TRBJ1-4; D remains unclear. The CDR3 has 14 residues. Germline assignment: CDR1 PRHDT and CDR2 FYEKMQ (reference sequence). V was shortened by 5 bases and J by 0 bases, with 7 bases between the two germline ends. CDR3 sequence: CASSLRTTNEKLFF. CDR3 nucleotides: TGTGCCAGCAGCCTAAGGACAACTAATGAAAAACTGTTTTTT.

This clone appeared a few times. The chain recombines TRBV29-1 with TRBJ2-5; TRBD2 is a possible D gene (6 bases). The CDR3 is 13 residues long. CDR1 SQVTM and CDR2 ANQGSEA come from the germline V gene. The V end was cut by 1 base, the J end by 10 bases, with 16 bases between. This CDR3 reads CSVEGQGGVDQYF. The CDR3 DNA reads as TGCAGCGTTGAAGGGCAGGGAGGAGTGGACCAGTACTTC.

This clone came up a few times. The sample holds other DNA sequences that translate to the same CDR3. The chain has TRBV19 and TRBJ1-5, with D perhaps TRBD1 (6 bases). CDR3 length: 14 residues. Germline V lookup: CDR1 LNHDA, CDR2 SQIVND (reference sequence). Trimming stripped 3 bases from V and 3 bases from J, with 9 bases between. This chain's CDR3 is CASSIRDTNQPQHF. The DNA for the CDR3 is TGTGCCAGTAGTATTAGGGACACCAATCAGCCCCAGCATTTT.